One and the same sample provided the 4 T cell receptor beta chains below, sequenced in a study of human T cells and chemical hapten exposure. Indicated time point: patch test 1, 2 weeks after DPC sensitization. As to treatment: therapeutic diphenylcyclopropenone sensitization with weekly scalp DPC. TCRdb re-derived calls from the RACE reads in MiXCR, one entry per CDR3 protein. The repertoire holds fewer than 400,000 distinct CDR3 sequences, with 6% to 8.5% as singletons. Here the sequenced sample was whole blood, taken in connection with sensitization to the hapten diphenylcyclopropenone (DPC). The receptors were gathered from a woman younger than 30 with alopecia areata. Some clones in this sample may be carry-over from other donors' samples.

This clonotype was counted a few times. CDR3: CASGRSSYEQYF. CDR3 coding DNA: TGTGCCAGCGGCAGGAGCTCCTACGAGCAGTACTTC. The chain recombines TRBV12-3 or TRBV12-4 with TRBJ2-7; D is undetermined. Trimming removed 8 bases at V and 0 bases at J, with 8 bases between. This CDR3 comprises 12 residues.

This clonotype has only a few counts. This rearrangement joins TRBV3-1 to TRBJ1-1; D is uncertain. Germline CDR1 is LGHDT and CDR2 is YNNKEL (reference sequence). The CDR3 totals 14 residues. Trimming stripped 0 bases from V and 6 bases from J, with 11 bases between. CDR3 protein: CASSQDDTASEAFF. DNA for the CDR3: TGTGCCAGCAGCCAAGATGATACAGCTTCTGAAGCTTTCTTT.

The CDR3 region has the DNA TGTGCCAGCAGCTTAAGGGAGCGGGGGAACACCGGGGAGCTGTTTTTT. As protein: CASSLRERGNTGELFF. This rearrangement joins TRBV7-3 to TRBJ2-2; TRBD2 matches at 7 bases. V lost 1 base to trimming and J lost 1 base; unmatched junction nucleotides: 3. CDR3 length: 16 residues. Looked up from germline, CDR1 is SGHTA and CDR2 is FQGTGA.

The chain recombines TRBV4-2 with TRBJ2-5; 8 bases fit TRBD2. Germline V gene sequence: CDR1 LGHNA, CDR2 YNFKEQ. The J segment lost 5 bases and the V segment lost 2 bases, leaving 1 base of the junction unmatched. The CDR3 totals 13 residues. CDR3 nucleotide sequence: TGTGCCAGCAGCCAATCTAGCGGGGAGACCCAGTACTTC. Translation gives CASSQSSGETQYF.